The TCR beta chain under discussion was sequenced for a study of blood T cells in healthy people across ages. Germline loops: CDR1 SGHDT, CDR2 YYEEEE. This CDR3 has 13 residues. This clonotype was counted many times. Mismatch with germline at one junction end may stem from a read error. A sample-barcoded 5' primer and a J-beta primer mix were used in a second PCR of roughly 7 to 11 cycles. Each CDR3 protein is one row after TCRdb ran MiXCR on the 5' RACE reads. The sample records over 1,500,000 distinct CDR3 sequences, 39% being singletons. The source of this sequence is a human donor in good health. Sequencing was performed on blood. The gene calls are TRBV5-6 and TRBJ2-7; D is undetermined. The CDR3 DNA reads as TGTGCCAGCAGCTTGTTGGGCTCCGACGAGCAGTACTTC. Translation gives CASSLLGSDEQYF.